This record covers a single TCR beta chain. Its antigen remains unidentified. The data stem from a study of tumor-infiltrating lymphocytes in primary liver carcinoma. Study-wide background: The patients had histopathologically diagnosed primary liver carcinoma, and their disease was treated by surgical resection.

They got blood RNA out of unsorted whole blood and also pulled out germline DNA. The researchers drew roughly 3.9 milliliters of peripheral blood before surgery. V was shortened by 5 bases and J by 5 bases, with 16 bases between the two germline ends. There are 15 residues in the CDR3. Germline lookup yields CDR1 SGHAT and CDR2 FQNNGV. The template, roughly 510 ng total RNA, yielded TCR beta cDNA made with a constant-region primer. Libraries covering TCR beta were generated through three nested multiplex PCR rounds (using a slightly modified ARM-PCR). The study ran its first two PCR rounds for approximately 10 cycles each, using TRBV1-TRBV30 forward primers and a C-beta reverse primer. TCRdb redid the calling of the multiplex PCR reads with MiXCR, one entry per CDR3 protein. Altogether about 330,000 distinct CDR3 sequences are present, around three fifths being singletons, with the ten largest covering under 8%.

Whole-study results and caveats: Bulk unsorted sampling precluded comparing CD4+ and CD8+ repertoires.

The chain links TRBV11-2 to TRBJ2-1; D is perhaps TRBD1 or TRBD2 (5 bases each). Sequencing was performed on peripheral blood. This TCR was recovered from a man aged 40-55 years with primary liver carcinoma and hepatitis B virus infection. CDR3: CASSPPGANNNEQFF. The DNA of the CDR3 is TGTGCCAGCAGCCCCCCCGGGGCTAATAACAATGAGCAGTTCTTC.